A selection of T cell receptor beta chains follows, all from one sample in a study of technical replicates of blood from several donors. The protocol was immunoSEQ multiplex PCR, while the TCRdb copy is restricted to in-frame clones and leaves out a portion. The table includes 75,000 to 85,000 clones, over 75% detected once. Sequencing was done on a sample of PBMCs. Receptors were obtained from a human donor in good health. Some clones in this sample may be carry-over from other donors' samples. Each CDR3 is given without its conserved first and last residue.

>TRBJ2-1|TRBV7-9
ASSLGLGTSGLGQF
>TRBJ2-7|TRBV7-8
ASSFLTSGRARH
>TRBJ1-2|TRBV9
ASSITHGQGPNYGYT
>TRBJ1-2|TRBV5-6
ASSLEGGSDYGYT
>TRBJ2-5|TRBV6-5
ASSYEGSSGTQTQY
>TRBJ2-7|TRBV7-8
ASSSGVPREQY
>TRBJ1-1|TRBV6-5
ASSPPGQVRPEAF
>TRBJ1-2|TRBV4-1
ASSTHVPSQRWQGSGYT
>TRBJ1-1|TRBV19
ASSIGEAFGTEAF
>TRBJ2-3|TRBV5-6
ASRAGTGGTDTQY
>TRBJ2-7|TRBV4-3
ASSQVFGWMAGYEQY
>TRBJ2-6|TRBV27
ASSFHDNAGANVLT
>TRBJ2-3|TRBV7-2
ASSKTGSTTDTQY
>TRBJ1-1|TRBV5-1
ASSLGQGKVNTEAF
>TRBJ2-3|TRBV4-1
ASSPLSPDTQY
>TRBJ1-1|TRBV2
ASSQRERTEAF
>TRBJ2-7|TRBV9
ASSMEQGIPYEQY
>TRBJ1-4|TRBV7-2
ASSRDSKNEKLF
>TRBJ2-3|TRBV4-1
ASSRNARATSDTQY
>TRBJ1-2|TRBV2
ASRTGPGVYGYT
>TRBJ2-7|TRBV4-2
ASSQVGRRDRGYEQY
>TRBJ2-5|TRBV5-1
ASSQTSGTGQETQY
>TRBJ1-4|TRBV9
ASSVGDREAEKLF
>TRBJ2-1|TRBV6-5
ASRRTSGSYNEQF
>TRBJ2-5|TRBV7-6
ASSSYIGRETQY
>TRBJ2-1|TRBV6-5
ASSPGGDSYNEQF
>TRBJ2-1|TRBV19
ASSLPGTKMGDEQF
>TRBJ1-4|TRBV5-6
ASSKKGVTNEKLF
>TRBJ2-7|TRBV6-1
ASRLSGSVYEQY
>TRBJ1-5|TRBV11-2
ASGNTGDNQPQH
>TRBJ1-2|TRBV6-5
ASSTQGAYGYT
>TRBJ2-1|TRBV5-4
ASSSGGLDNEQF
>TRBJ2-7|TRBV7-2
ASSLASGGTPWNEQY
>TRBJ2-1|TRBV7-8
ASGLAGYNEQF
>TRBJ1-5|TRBV4-3
ASSQDLIGGNQPQH
>TRBJ2-1|TRBV6-6
ASREAPNEQF
>TRBJ2-1|TRBV5-4
ASSLGGGRKF
>TRBJ2-2|TRBV11-2
ASSRRLGTENTGELF
>TRBJ2-1|TRBV7-9
ASSPQGARYNEQF
>TRBJ1-1|TRBV9
ASSAGQGGTEAF
>TRBJ1-2|TRBV7-2
ASSLVGRLDT
>TRBJ2-3|TRBV5-1
ASSLGRETDTQY
>TRBJ2-3|TRBV14
ASSQIPGLAGQDTQY
>TRBJ2-1|TRBV6-6
ASSYGGGYNEQF
>TRBJ2-7|TRBV9
ASSVGTAGRGTYEQY
>TRBJ1-1|TRBV18
ASSPNHGTEAF
>TRBJ1-3|TRBV30
AWQRGSGNTIY
>TRBJ2-7|TRBV21-1
ASSKGGTGDYEQY
>TRBJ1-2|TRBV11-2
ASSLVREGGYT
>TRBJ1-1|TRBV20-1
SASGQTEAF
>TRBJ1-6|TRBV5-1
ASSLNQGTGVTLH
>TRBJ1-1|TRBV27
ASSWSLMNTEAF
>TRBJ1-1|TRBV2
ASNSPGGRTEAF